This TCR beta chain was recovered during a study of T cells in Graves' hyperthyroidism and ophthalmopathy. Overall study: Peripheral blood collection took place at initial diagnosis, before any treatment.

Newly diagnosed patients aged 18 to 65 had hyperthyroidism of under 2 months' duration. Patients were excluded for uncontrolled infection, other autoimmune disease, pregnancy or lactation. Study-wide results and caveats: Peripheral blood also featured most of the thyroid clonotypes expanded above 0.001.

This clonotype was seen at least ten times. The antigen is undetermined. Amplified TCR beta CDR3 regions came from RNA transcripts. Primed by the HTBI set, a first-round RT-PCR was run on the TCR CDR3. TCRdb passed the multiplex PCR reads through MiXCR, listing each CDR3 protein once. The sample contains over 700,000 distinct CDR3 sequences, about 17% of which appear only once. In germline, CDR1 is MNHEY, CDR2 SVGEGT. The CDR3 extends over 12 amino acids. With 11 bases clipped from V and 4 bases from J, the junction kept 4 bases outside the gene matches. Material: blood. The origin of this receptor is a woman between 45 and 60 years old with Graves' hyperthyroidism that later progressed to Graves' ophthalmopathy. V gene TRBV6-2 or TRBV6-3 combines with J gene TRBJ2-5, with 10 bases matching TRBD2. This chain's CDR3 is CAGGLAPETQYF. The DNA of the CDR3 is TGTGCCGGGGGACTAGCGCCAGAGACCCAGTACTTC.